The 16 T cell receptor beta chains reported below all come from one sample, sequenced in a study of cytomegalovirus exposure and HLA in healthy donors. 13 Jbeta primers and 60 Vbeta primers were used for the PCR. Measured with immunoSEQ multiplex PCR; TCRdb has only the in-frame clones, and not every one. The repertoire holds about 150,000 clones, 80% seen once, with 9.5% to 15% in the top ten. The sequenced sample consisted of PBMCs. These receptors all come from a man aged 25 to 40 in good health and CMV-seropositive.

This chain uses TRBV6-5 with TRBJ1-5; 8 nucleotides agree with TRBD1. Unmatched junction bases numbered 10, after V lost 5 bases and J lost 10 bases. Germline V gene data show CDR1 as MNHEY and CDR2 as SVGAGI. The CDR3 has 14 residues. The CDR3 nucleotides read TGTGCCAGCAGTCTCGGACAGGGTCTCACCCCCCAGCATTTT. Protein product: CASSLGQGLTPQHF.

The chain has TRBV27 and TRBJ2-1; a possible D gene is TRBD2 (5 bases). Germline loops: CDR1 MNHEY, CDR2 SMNVEV (reference sequence). CDR3 length: 15 residues. Trimming removed 9 bases from V and 0 bases from J, with 15 bases in between. The CDR3 sequence is CASHSVASSYNEQFF. The CDR3 DNA reads TGTGCCAGTCACTCAGTAGCGAGCTCCTACAATGAGCAGTTCTTC.

The chain couples TRBV4-1 to TRBJ1-1; D is uncertain. Trimming shortened V by 1 base and J by 0 bases, and 9 bases separated the two germline ends. The germline gives CDR1 MGHRA, CDR2 YSYEKL. The CDR3 consists of 15 residues. This CDR3 reads CASSQGHSMNTEAFF. The CDR3 DNA is TGCGCCAGCAGCCAAGGCCACTCCATGAACACTGAAGCTTTCTTT.

This rearrangement joins TRBV2 to TRBJ2-3; the D is unclear. This CDR3 comprises 13 residues. The ends were cut back, 10 bases at V and 4 bases at J, with 15 bases in the middle. Germline CDR1 reads SNHLY; CDR2 reads FYNNEI. This chain's CDR3 is CATRDMAADTQYF. DNA of the CDR3: TGTGCCACAAGAGACATGGCCGCAGATACGCAGTATTTT.

V usage is TRBV5-4 and J usage is TRBJ2-5; a possible D gene is TRBD1 (6 bases). Germline CDR1 is SGHNT and CDR2 is YYREEE (reference sequence). The CDR3 spans 15 residues. Trimming cost V 0 bases and J 3 bases, with 12 bases left between them. This CDR3 is CASSLVGQSKETQYF. The DNA of the CDR3 is TGTGCCAGCAGCTTGGTTGGACAGAGTAAAGAGACCCAGTACTTC.

This clone appeared a few times. The chain joins TRBV5-1 to TRBJ2-1, with 9 bases fitting TRBD2. V was clipped by 2 bases and J by 7 bases; unmatched bases: 4. The V gene's germline CDR1 is SGHRS and CDR2 YFSETQ. The CDR3 has 14 residues. CDR3 nucleotides: TGCGCCAGCAGCTTTAGCGGGAGCAATAATGAGCAGTTCTTC. This sequence encodes CASSFSGSNNEQFF.

The genes are TRBV2 and TRBJ2-5; 7 bases align to TRBD1. The junction had 8 bases not matched to a gene; V was cut back by 5 bases and J by 2 bases. CDR3 length: 15 residues. CDR1 is SNHLY, CDR2 FYNNEI, per germline. The CDR3 DNA reads TGTGCCAGCAGTCCCGGGGACAGCCCTCAAGAGACCCAGTACTTC. Its translation: CASSPGDSPQETQYF.

This rearrangement joins TRBV5-1 to TRBJ2-3, with TRBD1 matching 9 bases. CDR3 length: 17 residues. Trimming took 4 bases from V and 14 from J; bases not matched to a gene: 23. Germline V gene lookup returns CDR1 SGHRS and CDR2 YFSETQ. CDR3 amino acids: CASSITPGQGLINGWYF. CDR3 DNA sequence: TGCGCCAGCAGCATAACTCCGGGACAGGGCTTAATCAACGGCTGGTATTTT.

This clone appeared once. This chain connects TRBV30 to TRBJ1-6; a weak D match, TRBD1 (6 bases). V lost 2 bases to trimming and J lost 10 bases, with 21 bases between them. The length of the CDR3 is 16 residues. CDR1 and CDR2 from the germline V gene are GTSNPN and SVGIG (reference sequence). The CDR3 DNA follows: TGTGCCTGGAGTATATCCGGACAGATGGTCGCCTCACCCCTCCACTTT. It encodes CAWSISGQMVASPLHF. The entire variable domain, with the rest obtained from reference TRBV30 and TRBJ1-6, is as follows: SQTIHQWPATLVQPVGSPLSLECTVEGTSNPNLYWYRQAAGRGLQLLFYSVGIGQISSEVPQNLSASRPQDRQFILSSKKLLLSDSGFYLCAWSISGQMVASPLHFGNGTRLTVT.

The gene calls are TRBV30 and TRBJ2-2; 9 bases agree with TRBD1. Germline assignment: CDR1 GTSNPN and CDR2 SVGIG (reference sequence). J gave up 1 base and V 0 bases, and 3 bases lay outside the gene matches. This CDR3 contains 16 residues. CDR3 region: CAWSVLGQGNTGELFF. The DNA of the CDR3 is TGTGCCTGGAGTGTCTTGGGACAGGGGAACACCGGGGAGCTGTTTTTT.

This clone was detected once. The CDR3 DNA sequence: TGTGCCAGCAGTACAGGGTCCGCTCAGCCCCAGCATTTT. Protein product: CASSTGSAQPQHF. The V and J genes are TRBV5-6 and TRBJ1-5; possible D gene TRBD1, 6 bases. Per germline, CDR1 SGHDT and CDR2 YYEEEE. The CDR3 is made up of 13 amino acids. Between the trimmed V and J ends, which lost 5 bases and 6 bases, there was a span of 12 bases.

The chain has TRBV27 and TRBJ1-5; perhaps TRBD1 as D (6 bases). Between the trimmed V and J ends, which lost 3 bases and 5 bases, there was a span of 11 bases. Per germline, CDR1 MNHEY and CDR2 SMNVEV (reference sequence). The CDR3 has 14 residues. The CDR3 DNA is TGTGCCAGCAGTTTTTCAGGGGCGCATCAGCCCCAGCATTTT. As protein: CASSFSGAHQPQHF.

The chain is built from TRBV7-3 and TRBJ2-1; 10 bases are shared with TRBD1. CDR1 is SGHTA, CDR2 FQGTGA, per germline. This CDR3 has 15 residues. The V and J ends lost 5 bases and 3 bases, in that order; junction bases with no gene match: 4. The CDR3: CASSVGQGNYNEQFF. In nucleotides, the CDR3 is TGTGCCAGCAGCGTGGGACAGGGGAACTACAATGAGCAGTTCTTC.

This clone has just a few counts. The chain is built from TRBV5-1 and TRBJ2-3; 8 bases align to TRBD1. Germline values: CDR1 SGHRS, CDR2 YFSETQ. This CDR3 has 14 amino acids. Trimming removed 4 bases from V and 6 bases from J; junction bases left unmatched: 7. CDR3 sequence reads: CASSTGQGRDTQYF. CDR3 coding DNA: TGCGCCAGCAGCACCGGACAGGGAAGGGATACGCAGTATTTT.

The chain links TRBV5-5 to TRBJ1-4; D is perhaps TRBD1 (6 bases). CDR3 length: 17 residues. The V gene lost 0 bases and the J gene lost 0 bases, with 12 bases spanning the gap. Looked up from germline, CDR1 is SGHKS and CDR2 is YYEKEE (reference sequence). The CDR3 region has the DNA TGTGCCAGCAGCTTGGCGCAGGGGAAGGCAACTAATGAAAAACTGTTTTTT. Amino acid sequence: CASSLAQGKATNEKLFF. The variable domain in full, completed from reference TRBV5-5 and TRBJ1-4, reads DAGVTQSPTHLIKTRGQQVTLRCSPISGHKSVSWYQQVLGQGPQFIFQYYEKEERGRGNFPDRFSARQFPNYSSELNVNALLLGDSALYLCASSLAQGKATNEKLFFGSGTQLSVL.

The genes are TRBV7-2 and TRBJ2-7, with 11 bases that match TRBD2. This CDR3 contains 14 residues. Germline lookup yields CDR1 SGHTA and CDR2 FQGNSA. With 8 bases clipped from V and 7 bases from J, the junction kept 10 bases outside the gene matches. The CDR3, as DNA: TGTGCCAGCTCGACTAGCGGGGCCCCAAGAGAGCAGTACTTC. Protein: CASSTSGAPREQYF.